The clone carrying this T cell receptor (beta chain) was found many times. This sample is drawn from a study of T-cell reconstitution after alpha-beta-depleted transplantation in children. CDR1 is SGHVS, CDR2 FNYEAQ, per germline. CDR3 length equals 15 residues. With 2 bases removed from V and 4 bases from J, the gap between germline ends came to 12 bases. Preparing the TCRbeta library involved the use of unique molecular identifiers. TCRdb reanalysed the PCR reads using MiXCR and keeps one entry per CDR3 protein. The sample includes hundreds of thousands of distinct CDR3 sequences, 9.5% to 15% of them seen just once.

The sequence was obtained from a human donor who donated a stem cell graft to a child with acute lymphoblastic leukemia. The chain links TRBV7-6 to TRBJ1-5, with D unresolved. Source: PBMCs from the stem cell graft donor, taken from the stem cell graft. The CDR3 here is CASSLIGSPNQPQHF. The CDR3 nucleotides read TGTGCCAGCAGCTTAATAGGCAGCCCTAATCAGCCCCAGCATTTT.